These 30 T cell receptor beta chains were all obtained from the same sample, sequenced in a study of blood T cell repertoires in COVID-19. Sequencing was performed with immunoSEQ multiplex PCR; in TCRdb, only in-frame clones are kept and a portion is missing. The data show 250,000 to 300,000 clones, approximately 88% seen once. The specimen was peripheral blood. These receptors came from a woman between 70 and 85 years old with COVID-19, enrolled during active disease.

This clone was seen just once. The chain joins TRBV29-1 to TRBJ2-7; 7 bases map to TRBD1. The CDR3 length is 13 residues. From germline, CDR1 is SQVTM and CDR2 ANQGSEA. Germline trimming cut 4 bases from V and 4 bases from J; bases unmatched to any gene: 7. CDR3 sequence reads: CSVGTGIGYEQYF. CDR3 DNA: TGCAGCGTTGGGACAGGAATAGGATACGAGCAGTACTTC.

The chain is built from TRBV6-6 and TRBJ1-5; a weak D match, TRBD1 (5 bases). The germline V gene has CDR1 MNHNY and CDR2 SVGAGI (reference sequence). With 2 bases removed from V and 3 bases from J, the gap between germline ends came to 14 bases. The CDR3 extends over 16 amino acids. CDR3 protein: CASSYPTRVNNQPQHF. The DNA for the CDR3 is TGTGCCAGCAGTTACCCGACCAGGGTAAACAATCAGCCCCAGCATTTT.

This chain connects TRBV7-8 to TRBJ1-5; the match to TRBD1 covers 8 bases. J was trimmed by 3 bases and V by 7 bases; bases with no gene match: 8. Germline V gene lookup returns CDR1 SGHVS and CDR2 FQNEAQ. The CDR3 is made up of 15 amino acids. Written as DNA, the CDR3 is TGTGCCAGCAACCAGGGGGCTGTTGACAATCAGCCCCAGCATTTT. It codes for CASNQGAVDNQPQHF.

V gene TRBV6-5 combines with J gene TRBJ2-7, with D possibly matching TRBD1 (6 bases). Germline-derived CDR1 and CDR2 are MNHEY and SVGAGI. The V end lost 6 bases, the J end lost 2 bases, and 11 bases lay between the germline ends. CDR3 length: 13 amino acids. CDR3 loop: CASRQQGTYEQYF. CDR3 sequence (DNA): TGTGCCAGCAGACAACAGGGTACCTACGAGCAGTACTTC.

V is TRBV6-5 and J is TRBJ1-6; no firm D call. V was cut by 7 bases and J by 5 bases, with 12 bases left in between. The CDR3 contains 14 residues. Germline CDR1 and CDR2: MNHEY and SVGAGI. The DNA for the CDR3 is TGTGCCAGCACTCGGGTCGGGGATAATTCACCCCTCCACTTT. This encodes CASTRVGDNSPLHF.

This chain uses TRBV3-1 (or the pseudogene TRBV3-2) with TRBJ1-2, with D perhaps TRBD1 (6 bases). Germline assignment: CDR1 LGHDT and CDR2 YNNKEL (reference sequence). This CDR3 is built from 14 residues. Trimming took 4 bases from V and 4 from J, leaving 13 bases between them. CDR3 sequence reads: CASSLQDSPYGYTF. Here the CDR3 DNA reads TGTGCCAGCAGCCTCCAGGACAGTCCCTATGGCTACACCTTC.

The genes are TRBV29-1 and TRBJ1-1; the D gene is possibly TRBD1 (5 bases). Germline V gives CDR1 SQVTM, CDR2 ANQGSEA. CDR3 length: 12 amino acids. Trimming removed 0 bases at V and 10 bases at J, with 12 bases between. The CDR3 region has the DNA TGCAGCGTTGAAGATAGGGGATTCGGAGCTTTCTTT. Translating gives CSVEDRGFGAFF.

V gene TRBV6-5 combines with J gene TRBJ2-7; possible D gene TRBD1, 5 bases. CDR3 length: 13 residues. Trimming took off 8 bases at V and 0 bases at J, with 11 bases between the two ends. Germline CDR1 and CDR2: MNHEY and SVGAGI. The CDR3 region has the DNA TGTGCCAGCCAAAGGACAAGCTCCTACGAGCAGTACTTC. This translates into CASQRTSSYEQYF.

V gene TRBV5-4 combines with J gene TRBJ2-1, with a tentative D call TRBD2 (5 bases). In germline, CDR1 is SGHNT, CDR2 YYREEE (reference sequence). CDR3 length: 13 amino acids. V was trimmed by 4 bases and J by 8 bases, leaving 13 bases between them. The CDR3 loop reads CASSPLDSDEQFF. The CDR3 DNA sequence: TGTGCCAGCAGCCCACTAGACTCGGATGAGCAGTTCTTC.

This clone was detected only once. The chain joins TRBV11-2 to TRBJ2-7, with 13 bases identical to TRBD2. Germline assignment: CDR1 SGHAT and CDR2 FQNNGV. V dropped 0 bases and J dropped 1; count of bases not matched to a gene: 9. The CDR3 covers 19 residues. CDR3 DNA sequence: TGTGCCAGCAGCTTAGAGGGGACCGGGACTAGCGGGATATCCTACGAGCAGTACTTC. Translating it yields CASSLEGTGTSGISYEQYF.

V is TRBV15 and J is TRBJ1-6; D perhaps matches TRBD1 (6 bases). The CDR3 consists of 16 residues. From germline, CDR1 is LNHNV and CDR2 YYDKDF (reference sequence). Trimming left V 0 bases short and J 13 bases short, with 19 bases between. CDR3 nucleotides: TGTGCCACCAGCAGAGATCTGGGCAGGGGAATGCTTCCCCTCCACTTT. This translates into CATSRDLGRGMLPLHF. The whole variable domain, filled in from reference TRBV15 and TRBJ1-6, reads DAMVIQNPRYQVTQFGKPVTLSCSQTLNHNVMYWYQQKSSQAPKLLFHYYDKDFNNEADTPDNFQSRRPNTSFCFLDIRSPGLGDTAMYLCATSRDLGRGMLPLHFGNGTRLTVT.

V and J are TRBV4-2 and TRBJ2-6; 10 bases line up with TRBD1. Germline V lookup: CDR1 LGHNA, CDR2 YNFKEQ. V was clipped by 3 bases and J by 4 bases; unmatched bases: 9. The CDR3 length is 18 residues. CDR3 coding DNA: TGTGCCAGCAGCCACCTACCGGGACAGGGGAGCGGGGCCAACGTCCTGACTTTC. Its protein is CASSHLPGQGSGANVLTF.

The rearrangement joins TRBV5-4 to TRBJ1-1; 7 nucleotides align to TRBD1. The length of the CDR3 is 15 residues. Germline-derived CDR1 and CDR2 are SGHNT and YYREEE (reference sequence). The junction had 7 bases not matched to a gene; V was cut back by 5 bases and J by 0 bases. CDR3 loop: CASSSEQGMNTEAFF. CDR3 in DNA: TGTGCCAGCAGTTCCGAACAGGGGATGAACACTGAAGCTTTCTTT.

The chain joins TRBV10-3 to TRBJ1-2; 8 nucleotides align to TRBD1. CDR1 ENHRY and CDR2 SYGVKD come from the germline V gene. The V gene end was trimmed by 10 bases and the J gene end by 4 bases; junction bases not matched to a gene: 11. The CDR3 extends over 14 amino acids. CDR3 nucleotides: TGTGCCACGGGACAGGCAGTGAACCTCTATGGCTACACCTTC. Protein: CATGQAVNLYGYTF.

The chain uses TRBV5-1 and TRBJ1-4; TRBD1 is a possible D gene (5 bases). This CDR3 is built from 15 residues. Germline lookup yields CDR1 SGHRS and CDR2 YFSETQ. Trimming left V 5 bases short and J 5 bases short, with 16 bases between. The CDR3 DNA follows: TGCGCCAGCAGAGAACGACAGTTCTTAAATGAAAAACTGTTTTTT. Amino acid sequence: CASRERQFLNEKLFF.

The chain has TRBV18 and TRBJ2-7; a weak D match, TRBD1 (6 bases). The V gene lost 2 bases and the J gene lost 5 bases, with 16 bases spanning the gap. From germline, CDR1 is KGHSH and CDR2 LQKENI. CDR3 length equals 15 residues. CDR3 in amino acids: CASSPSSGVADEQYF. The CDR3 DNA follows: TGTGCCAGCTCACCATCGTCAGGGGTAGCAGACGAGCAGTACTTC.

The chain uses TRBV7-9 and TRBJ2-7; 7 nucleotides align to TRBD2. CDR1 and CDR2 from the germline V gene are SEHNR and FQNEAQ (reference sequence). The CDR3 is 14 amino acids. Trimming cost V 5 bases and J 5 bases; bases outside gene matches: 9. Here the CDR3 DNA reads TGTGCCAGCAGCCCCGGACTAGATGGGGACGAGCAGTACTTC. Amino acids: CASSPGLDGDEQYF. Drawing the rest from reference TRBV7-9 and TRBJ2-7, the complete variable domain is DTGVSQNPRHKITKRGQNVTFRCDPISEHNRLYWYRQTLGQGPEFLTYFQNEAQLEKSRLLSDRFSAERPKGSFSTLEIQRTEQGDSAMYLCASSPGLDGDEQYFGPGTRLTVT.

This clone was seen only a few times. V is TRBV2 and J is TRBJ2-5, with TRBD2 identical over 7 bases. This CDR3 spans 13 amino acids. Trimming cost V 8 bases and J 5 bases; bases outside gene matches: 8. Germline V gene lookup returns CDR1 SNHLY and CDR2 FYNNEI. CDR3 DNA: TGTGCCAGCGGTAAGACTAGCCGGGAGACCCAGTACTTC. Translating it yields CASGKTSRETQYF.

CDR3 bases: TGTGCCAGCAGTGTCGGAGTGGGTGAGCAGTTCTTC. It codes for CASSVGVGEQFF. The rearrangement uses TRBV6-4 and TRBJ2-1; no definite D call. CDR3 length equals 12 residues. Trimming cost V 4 bases and J 9 bases, with 10 bases left between them. Germline loops: CDR1 MRHNA, CDR2 SNTAGT.

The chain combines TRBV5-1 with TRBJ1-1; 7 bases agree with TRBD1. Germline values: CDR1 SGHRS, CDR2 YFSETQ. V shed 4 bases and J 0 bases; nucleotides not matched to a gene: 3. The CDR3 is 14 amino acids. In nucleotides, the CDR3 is TGCGCCAGCAGCCCGGACAGGCTGAACACTGAAGCTTTCTTT. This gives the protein CASSPDRLNTEAFF.

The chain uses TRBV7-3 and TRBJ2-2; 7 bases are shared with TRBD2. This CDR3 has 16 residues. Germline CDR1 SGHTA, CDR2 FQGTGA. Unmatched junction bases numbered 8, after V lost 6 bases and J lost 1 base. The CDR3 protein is CASRSNSGGNTGELFF. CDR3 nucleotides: TGTGCCAGCAGGTCAAACTCGGGAGGGAACACCGGGGAGCTGTTTTTT.

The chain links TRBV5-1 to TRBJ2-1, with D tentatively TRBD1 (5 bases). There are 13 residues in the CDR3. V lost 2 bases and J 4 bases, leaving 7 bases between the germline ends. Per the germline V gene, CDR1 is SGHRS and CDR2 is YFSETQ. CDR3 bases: TGCGCCAGCAGCTTCCAGGGTTACAATGAGCAGTTCTTC. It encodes CASSFQGYNEQFF. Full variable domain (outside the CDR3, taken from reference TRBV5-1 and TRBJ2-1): KAGVTQTPRYLIKTRGQQVTLSCSPISGHRSVSWYQQTPGQGLQFLFEYFSETQRNKGNFPGRFSGRQFSNSRSEMNVSTLELGDSALYLCASSFQGYNEQFFGPGTRLTVL.

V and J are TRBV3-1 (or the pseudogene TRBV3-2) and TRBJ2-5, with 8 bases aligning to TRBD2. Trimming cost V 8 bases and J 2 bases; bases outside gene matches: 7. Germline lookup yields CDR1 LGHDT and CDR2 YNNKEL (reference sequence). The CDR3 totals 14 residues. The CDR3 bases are TGTGCCAGCGTTCAGCGGGAGAGACAAGAGACCCAGTACTTC. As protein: CASVQRERQETQYF.

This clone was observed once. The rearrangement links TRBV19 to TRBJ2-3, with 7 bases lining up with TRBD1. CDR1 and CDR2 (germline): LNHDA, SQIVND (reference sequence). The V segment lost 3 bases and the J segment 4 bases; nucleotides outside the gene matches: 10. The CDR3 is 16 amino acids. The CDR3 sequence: CASSIGSGQIPDTQYF. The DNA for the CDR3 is TGTGCCAGTAGTATTGGGTCGGGACAGATTCCAGATACGCAGTATTTT.

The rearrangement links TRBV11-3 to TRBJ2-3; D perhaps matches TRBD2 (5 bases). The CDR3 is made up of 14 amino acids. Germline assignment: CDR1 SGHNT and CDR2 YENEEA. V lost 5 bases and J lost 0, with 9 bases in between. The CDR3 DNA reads TGTGCCAGCAGCCATCCGGGGAGCACAGATACGCAGTATTTT. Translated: CASSHPGSTDTQYF.

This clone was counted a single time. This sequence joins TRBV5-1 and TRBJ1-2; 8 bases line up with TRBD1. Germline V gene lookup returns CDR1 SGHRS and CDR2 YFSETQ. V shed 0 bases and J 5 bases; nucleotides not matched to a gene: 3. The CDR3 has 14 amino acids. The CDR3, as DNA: TGCGCCAGCAGCTTGGGGCAGGGGGCTTATGGCTACACCTTC. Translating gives CASSLGQGAYGYTF.

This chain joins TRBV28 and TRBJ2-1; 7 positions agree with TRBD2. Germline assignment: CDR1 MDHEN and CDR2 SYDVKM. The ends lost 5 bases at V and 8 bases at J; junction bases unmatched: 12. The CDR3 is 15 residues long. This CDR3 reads CASSDPAGVLYEQFF. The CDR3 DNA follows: TGTGCCAGCAGTGACCCGGCGGGAGTCTTGTATGAGCAGTTCTTC.

The CDR3 nucleotides are TGTGCCAGCAGTTTTGGTCTAGCGGTCTACAATGAGCAGTTCTTC. This gives the protein CASSFGLAVYNEQFF. This rearrangement joins TRBV27 to TRBJ2-1; 7 bases match TRBD2. The germline V gene encodes CDR1 MNHEY and CDR2 SMNVEV (reference sequence). The CDR3 has 15 amino acids. Losses at the gene ends were 3 bases for V and 3 bases for J; bases not matched to a gene: 5.

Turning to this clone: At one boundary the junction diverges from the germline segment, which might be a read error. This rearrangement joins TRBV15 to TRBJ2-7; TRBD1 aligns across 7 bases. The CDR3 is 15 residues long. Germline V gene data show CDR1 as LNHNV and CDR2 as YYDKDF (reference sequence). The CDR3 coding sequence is TGTGCCACCAGCAGAGATAGGGACAGATCCTCCGAGCAGTACTTC. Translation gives CATSRDRDRSSEQYF.

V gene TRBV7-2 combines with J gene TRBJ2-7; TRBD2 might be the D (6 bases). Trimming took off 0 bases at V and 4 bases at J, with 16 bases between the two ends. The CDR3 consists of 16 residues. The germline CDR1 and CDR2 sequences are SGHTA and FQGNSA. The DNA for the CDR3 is TGTGCCAGCAGCTTAGCCTTCGACGGGAGTGCGTACGAGCAGTACTTC. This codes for CASSLAFDGSAYEQYF.